This entry is about one TCR beta chain. Looked up from germline, CDR1 is SGDLS and CDR2 is YYNGEE. This CDR3 region has 15 residues. V lost 3 bases, J lost 5 bases, and 14 bases lay in between. Sequenced by immunoSEQ multiplex PCR; TCRdb stores in-frame clones only, minus some. The sample carries 300,000 to 400,000 clones, roughly nine tenths recorded once. These data originate in a study of Ad26.COV2.S vaccination and SARS-CoV-2 variants. About the research overall: The study gave Ad26.COV2.S intramuscularly, once or twice 56 days apart.

As to treatment: around 19 received Ad26.COV2.S at low or high dose, single or two shots; roughly five received placebo; per-sample allocation not given. At day 63 after the first vaccine or placebo injection, samples were drawn. Wuhan-strain SARS-CoV-2 spike was expressed by the Ad26 vector that made up the vaccine. This TCR derives from a person aged 18-60 years who received the Ad26.COV2.S COVID-19 vaccine or a placebo. This sequence joins TRBV9 and TRBJ1-4; possibly TRBD1 for D (6 bases). Sequencing was performed on peripheral blood, taken in a trial of Ad26.COV2.S vaccine versus placebo. DNA for the CDR3: TGTGCCAGCAGCGCCAGAGGGGGAGGGAATGAAAAACTGTTTTTT. Translated: CASSARGGGNEKLFF.